This T cell receptor beta chain is drawn from a study of CD8+CD57+ T cells in acquired aplastic anemia. Study overall: Mean yield of DNA from sorted CD4+ and CD8+ cells was 3 to 3.5 ug.

TCR beta VDJ and CDR3 profiles were obtained from a genomic DNA template. TCRdb passed the reads through MiXCR, listing each CDR3 protein once. The sample consists of 450,000 to 550,000 distinct CDR3 sequences, around 30% of them appearing once. Patients picked for sequencing had shown CD8+CD57+ cell expansion detected by flow cytometry. Patients were treatment-naive when blood was sampled. Trimming left V 1 base short and J 7 bases short, with 7 bases between. Germline V lookup: CDR1 MGHRA, CDR2 YSYEKL. The CDR3 is made up of 13 amino acids. This rearrangement joins TRBV4-1 to TRBJ1-4; no reliable D call. The source is a human donor with aplastic anemia. The sequencing input was sorted CD4+, CD8+, or CD8+CD57+ T cells (not recorded which) from PBMCs. As DNA, the CDR3 is TGCGCCAGCAGCCAAGGTGGCTTTGAAAAACTGTTTTTT. Its protein is CASSQGGFEKLFF.